The sequence of this TCR beta chain was determined in a study of T cells in Graves' hyperthyroidism and ophthalmopathy. RNA transcripts provided the source from which TCR beta CDR3 regions were amplified. The TCR CDR3 first-round RT-PCR relied on the HTBI primer set. TCRdb re-called the multiplex PCR reads through MiXCR, storing one row per CDR3 protein. The table lists some 490,000 distinct CDR3 sequences, approximately 23% of them singletons. Whole-study findings and limits: The model foresaw ophthalmopathy a median around 6 months prior to onset. The blood repertoire included most of the expanded thyroid clonotypes above 0.001.

Lactation, pregnancy, other autoimmune disease or uncontrolled infection led to exclusion of patients. Isolation of PBMCs was performed on 8.5 to 10 ml fresh peripheral blood. This clonotype has a handful of counts. Its antigen is not identified. The source material was blood. The receptor comes from a woman between 65 and 79 years old with Graves' ophthalmopathy.

The CDR3 spells CATTPLARLAVLDRGDEQFF. The CDR3 region has the DNA TGTGCCACTACACCCCTGGCCCGACTAGCGGTTCTCGACCGTGGGGATGAGCAGTTCTTC. This chain links TRBV7-8 with TRBJ2-1; 9 bases agree with TRBD2. The CDR3 is 20 amino acids. The V segment lost 10 bases and the J segment 8 bases; nucleotides outside the gene matches: 30. Per germline, CDR1 SGHVS and CDR2 FQNEAQ.